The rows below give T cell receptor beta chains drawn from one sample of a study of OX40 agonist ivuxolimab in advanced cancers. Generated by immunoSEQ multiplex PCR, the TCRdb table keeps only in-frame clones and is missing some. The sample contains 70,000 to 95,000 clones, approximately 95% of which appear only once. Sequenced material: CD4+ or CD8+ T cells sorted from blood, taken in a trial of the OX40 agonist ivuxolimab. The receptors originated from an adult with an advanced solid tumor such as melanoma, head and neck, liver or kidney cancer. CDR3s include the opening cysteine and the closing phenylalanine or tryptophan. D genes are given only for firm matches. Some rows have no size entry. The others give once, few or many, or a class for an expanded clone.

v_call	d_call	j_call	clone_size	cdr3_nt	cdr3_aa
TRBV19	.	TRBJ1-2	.	TGTGCCAGTAGTATATCTGGGTTCTATGGCTACACCTTC	CASSISGFYGYTF
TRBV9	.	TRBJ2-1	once	TGTGCCAGCAGCGTGGGAGAAGTGGGTTACAATGAGCAGTTCTTC	CASSVGEVGYNEQFF
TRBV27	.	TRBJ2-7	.	TGTGCCAGCAGTCCCTTAGGAGATACCTACGAGCAGTACTTC	CASSPLGDTYEQYF
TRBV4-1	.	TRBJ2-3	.	TGCGCCAGCAGCCAAGATAAGAGCCGGGATTTTGAGAATACGCAGTATTTT	CASSQDKSRDFENTQYF
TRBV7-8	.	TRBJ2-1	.	TGTGCCAGCAGCTCTCGCCCGGCCGCGAGCTCCTACAATGAGCAGTTCTTC	CASSSRPAASSYNEQFF
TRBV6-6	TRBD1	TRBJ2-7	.	TGTGCCAGCAGTCCGCAGGGGGCCGGCGAGCAGTACTTC	CASSPQGAGEQYF
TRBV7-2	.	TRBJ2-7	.	TGTGCCAGCAGCCCAGGGGCCTACGAGCAGTACTTC	CASSPGAYEQYF
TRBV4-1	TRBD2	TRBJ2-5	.	TGCGCCAGCAGCCAGGCTAGCGGGACCACCCAAGAGACCCAGTACTTC	CASSQASGTTQETQYF
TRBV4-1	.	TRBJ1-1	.	TGCGCCAGCAGCATTGGCGTTACAGCTTTCTTT	CASSIGVTAFF
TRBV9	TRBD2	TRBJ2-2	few	TGTGCCAGCAGCGAGGGACTAGCGGGAGTCGGGGAGCTGTTTTTT	CASSEGLAGVGELFF
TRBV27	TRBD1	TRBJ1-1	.	TGTGCCAGCAGTTCGGACAGGAACACTATGAACACTGAAGCTTTCTTT	CASSSDRNTMNTEAFF
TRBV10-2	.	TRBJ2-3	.	TGCGCCAGCAGTGAGCGGACAGACACAGATACGCAGTATTTT	CASSERTDTDTQYF
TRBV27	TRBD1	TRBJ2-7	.	TGTGCCAGCAGGTTAGTGGGGGACAGCTTTGTCTACGAGCAGTACTTC	CASRLVGDSFVYEQYF
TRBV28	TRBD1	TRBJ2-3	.	TGTGCCAGCAGTTTATACAGGGGTTCATCGGATACGCAGTATTTT	CASSLYRGSSDTQYF
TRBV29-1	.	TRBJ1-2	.	TGCAGCGTTGGGGAGGGGCTCTATGGCTACACCTTC	CSVGEGLYGYTF
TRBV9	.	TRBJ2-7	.	TGTGCCAGCAGCGAGGGGACGACCCCGACCTACGAGCAGTACTTC	CASSEGTTPTYEQYF
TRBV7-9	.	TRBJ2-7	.	TGTGCCAGCAGCTTGAGGGCCGAGCAGTACTTC	CASSLRAEQYF
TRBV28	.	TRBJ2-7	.	TGTGCCAGCAGTGCGACTGGGCCCTACGAGCAGTACTTC	CASSATGPYEQYF
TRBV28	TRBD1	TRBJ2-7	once	TGTGCCAGCAGTCCGCCGGGACAGGGGGCGCATGAGCAGTACTTC	CASSPPGQGAHEQYF
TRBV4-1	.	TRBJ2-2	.	TGCGCCAGCAGCCAAGGGCAGTCCCCCGGGGAGCTGTTTTTT	CASSQGQSPGELFF
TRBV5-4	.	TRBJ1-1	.	TGTGCCAGCAGCTTGGGGGGGTATGAAGCTTTCTTT	CASSLGGYEAFF
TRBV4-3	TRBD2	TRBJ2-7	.	TGCGCCAGCAGCCAAGATTCGGGACTAGCGGGAGCCGAGCAGTACTTC	CASSQDSGLAGAEQYF
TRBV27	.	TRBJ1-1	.	TGTGCCAGCAGTATCTCTGGACAGAGTGAAGCTTTCTTT	CASSISGQSEAFF
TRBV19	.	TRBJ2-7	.	TGTGCCAGTAGTTCAGGGGAGGGGTCGACCTACGAGCAGTACTTC	CASSSGEGSTYEQYF
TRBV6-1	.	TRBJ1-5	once	TGTGCCAGCAAAACCAATCAGCCCCAGCATTTT	CASKTNQPQHF
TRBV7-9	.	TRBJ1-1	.	TGTGCCAGCAGCTTAGTAGGTGGGGGGGAAGCTTTCTTT	CASSLVGGGEAFF
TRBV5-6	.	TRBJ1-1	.	TGTGCCAGCAGCTTGGCGGAGGGGTTCGGCACTGAAGCTTTCTTT	CASSLAEGFGTEAFF
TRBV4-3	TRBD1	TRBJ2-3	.	TGCGCCAGCAGCCAAGATGGAGGACAGGGGGTTTCAGATACGCAGTATTTT	CASSQDGGQGVSDTQYF
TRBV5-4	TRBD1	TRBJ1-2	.	TGTGCCAGCAGCCAGGACAGGGTCTCTAACTATGGCTACACCTTC	CASSQDRVSNYGYTF
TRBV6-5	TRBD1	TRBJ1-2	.	TGTGCCAGCAGTTACTCGACAGGGCATAGGGATGGCTACACCTTC	CASSYSTGHRDGYTF
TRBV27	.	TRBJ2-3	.	TGTGCCAGCAGTTTTATCGGGGGGCTGCCCCACACAGATACGCAGTATTTT	CASSFIGGLPHTDTQYF
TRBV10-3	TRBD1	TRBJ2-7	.	TGTGCCATCAGTGAGTCGAGAGGCAGGGGGCTCGACGAGCAGTACTTC	CAISESRGRGLDEQYF
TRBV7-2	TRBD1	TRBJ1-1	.	TGTGCCAGCAGCTCTGGGACAGCCCTTGAAGCTTTCTTT	CASSSGTALEAFF
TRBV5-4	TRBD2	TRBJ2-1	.	TGTGCCAGCAGCGCCCGAAGGGGACTAGCGGGGGGAAGTTTTTACAATGAGCAGTTCTTC	CASSARRGLAGGSFYNEQFF
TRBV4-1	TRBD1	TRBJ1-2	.	TGCGCCAGCAGCCTTAGGGTACAGGGGGCTGGGGGAGGCTACGCCTTC	CASSLRVQGAGGGYAF
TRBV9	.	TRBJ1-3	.	TGTGCCAGCAGCGTAAGTTTCAGGGATTCTGGAAACACCATATATTTT	CASSVSFRDSGNTIYF
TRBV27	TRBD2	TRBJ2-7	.	TGTGCCAGCAGCCATACGAGCGGGAGTTACGAGCAGTACTTC	CASSHTSGSYEQYF
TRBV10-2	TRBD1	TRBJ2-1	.	TGCGCCAGCAGTGGGGAGAGGGGGCAAGTCTACAATGAGCAGTTCTTC	CASSGERGQVYNEQFF
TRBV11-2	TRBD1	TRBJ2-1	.	TGTGCCAGCTCCGCCGGGACAGGGCCTTACAATGAGCAGTTCTTC	CASSAGTGPYNEQFF
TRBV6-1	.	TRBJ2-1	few	TGTGCCAGCAGTTCCGGGCCCAACCCGTGGAATGAGCAGTTCTTC	CASSSGPNPWNEQFF
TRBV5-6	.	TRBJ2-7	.	TGTGCCAGCAGCGCCCAAGGGCCACCTCGGACAGAAAGTAACGAGCAGTACTTC	CASSAQGPPRTESNEQYF
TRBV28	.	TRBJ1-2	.	TGTGCCAGCAGTTCTCTTGGAGCCAACTATGGCTACACCTTC	CASSSLGANYGYTF
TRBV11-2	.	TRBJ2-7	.	TGTGCCAGCAGCTCCCAGGACTACGAGCAGTACTTC	CASSSQDYEQYF
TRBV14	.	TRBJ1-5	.	TGTGCCAGCAGCCAAGGGTGGGGTCAGCCCCAGCATTTT	CASSQGWGQPQHF
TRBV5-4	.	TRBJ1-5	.	TGTGCCAGCAGCTCGGGGCCTGTCAAAGCCAGCAATCAGCCCCAGCATTTT	CASSSGPVKASNQPQHF
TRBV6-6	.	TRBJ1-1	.	TGTGCCAGCAGTTCGGCCACTGAAGCTTTCTTT	CASSSATEAFF